A single sample is the source of the 8 T cell receptor beta chains below, sequenced in a study of radiotherapy plus CTLA-4 blockade in lung cancer. TCRdb's table, derived via immunoSEQ multiplex PCR, lists solely in-frame clones and lacks some. Seen here are 55,000 to 80,000 clones, around four fifths observed once, and the top ten hold 7% to 8.5%. Material: peripheral blood, obtained from a patient treated with radiotherapy plus ipilimumab. All receptors derive from a human donor with non-small cell lung cancer who had a complete response to radiotherapy plus ipilimumab.

The chain carries TRBV7-9 and TRBJ1-1; D unclear. In germline, CDR1 is SEHNR, CDR2 FQNEAQ (reference sequence). This CDR3 is built from 15 residues. Trimming shortened V by 1 base and J by 4 bases, and 13 bases separated the two germline ends. The CDR3 reads CASSLGLGSSTEAFF. The DNA for the CDR3 is TGTGCCAGCAGCTTAGGATTAGGGAGTTCCACTGAAGCTTTCTTT.

This clone appeared a few times. V is TRBV5-1 and J is TRBJ1-2, with 9 bases matching TRBD1. This CDR3 comprises 15 residues. CDR1 is SGHRS and CDR2 is YFSETQ in the germline V gene. Trimming took 5 bases from V and 4 from J; bases not matched to a gene: 9. The CDR3 coding sequence is TGCGCCAGCAGAGGGGACAGGGACGAGGGCTATGGCTACACCTTC. The encoded protein is CASRGDRDEGYGYTF.

The chain couples TRBV5-1 to TRBJ1-1, with 7 bases matching TRBD1. The germline gives CDR1 SGHRS, CDR2 YFSETQ. Trimming removed 0 bases from V and 11 bases from J; junction bases left unmatched: 10. The CDR3 loop spans 14 amino acids. CDR3 DNA: TGCGCCAGCAGCTTGGAGGGGGCGCCCGTTGGGGCTTTCTTT. Translated, it gives CASSLEGAPVGAFF.

Note on this clone: An end of the junction does not agree with germline; a read error may underlie this. This chain links TRBV7-7 with TRBJ2-3, with TRBD2 matching 7 bases. CDR1 SSHAT and CDR2 FNYEAQ come from the germline V gene (reference sequence). The CDR3 contains 16 residues. The CDR3 protein is CASSSEVAGGTDTQYF. The CDR3 bases are TGTGCTAGCAGCTCCGAAGTTGCGGGAGGCACAGATACGCAGTATTTT.

The V gene is TRBV5-4, the J gene TRBJ1-3; D ambiguous. With 2 bases removed from V and 0 bases from J, the gap between germline ends came to 3 bases. The CDR3 runs 13 residues. CDR1 SGHNT and CDR2 YYREEE come from the germline V gene (reference sequence). CDR3 nucleotides: TGTGCCAGCAGCTTCATCTCTGGAAACACCATATATTTT. Protein: CASSFISGNTIYF.

Comments on this clone: Distinct nucleotide sequences in the sample also encode this CDR3. The chain's CDR3 is CASSLDGRDTEAFF. In DNA, the CDR3 is TGCGCCAGCAGCTTGGACGGCAGGGACACTGAAGCTTTCTTT. The chain links TRBV5-1 to TRBJ1-1; D might be TRBD1 (5 bases). V was shortened by 0 bases and J by 3 bases, with 9 bases between the two germline ends. The CDR3 extends over 14 amino acids. The germline gives CDR1 SGHRS, CDR2 YFSETQ.

This clone showed up just once. The CDR3 loop reads CASSRDRLETQYF. In DNA, the CDR3 is TGTGCCAGTAGTAGGGACAGATTGGAGACCCAGTACTTC. The V gene is TRBV19, the J gene TRBJ2-5, with 7 bases fitting TRBD1. Trimming took 4 bases from V and 5 from J; bases not matched to a gene: 4. CDR1 is LNHDA and CDR2 is SQIVND in the germline V gene (reference sequence). There are 13 residues in the CDR3.

The chain recombines TRBV30 with TRBJ2-7; D might be TRBD1 or TRBD2, each matching 5 bases. Trimming pared 3 bases from V and 4 bases from J, leaving 16 bases between. This CDR3 is built from 14 residues. Per the germline V gene, CDR1 is GTSNPN and CDR2 is SVGIG (reference sequence). CDR3 DNA: TGTGCCTGGAGCCACCGGGACGGACTTTACGAGCAGTACTTC. As protein: CAWSHRDGLYEQYF.